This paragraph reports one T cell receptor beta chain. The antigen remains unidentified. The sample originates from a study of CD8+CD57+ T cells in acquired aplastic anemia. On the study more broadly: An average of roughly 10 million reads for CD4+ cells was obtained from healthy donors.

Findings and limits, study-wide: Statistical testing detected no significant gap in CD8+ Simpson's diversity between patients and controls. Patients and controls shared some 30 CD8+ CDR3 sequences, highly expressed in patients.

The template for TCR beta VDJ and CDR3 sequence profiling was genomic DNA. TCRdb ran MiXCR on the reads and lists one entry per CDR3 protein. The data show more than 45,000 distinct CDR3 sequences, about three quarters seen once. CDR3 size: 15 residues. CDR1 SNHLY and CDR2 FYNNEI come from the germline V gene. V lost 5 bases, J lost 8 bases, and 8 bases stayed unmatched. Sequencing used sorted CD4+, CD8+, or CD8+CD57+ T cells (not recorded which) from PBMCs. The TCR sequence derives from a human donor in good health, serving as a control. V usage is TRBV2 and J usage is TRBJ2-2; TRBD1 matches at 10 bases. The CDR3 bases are TGTGCCAGCAGTACCGGGACAGGGGCCAGAGGGGAGCTGTTTTTT. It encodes CASSTGTGARGELFF.